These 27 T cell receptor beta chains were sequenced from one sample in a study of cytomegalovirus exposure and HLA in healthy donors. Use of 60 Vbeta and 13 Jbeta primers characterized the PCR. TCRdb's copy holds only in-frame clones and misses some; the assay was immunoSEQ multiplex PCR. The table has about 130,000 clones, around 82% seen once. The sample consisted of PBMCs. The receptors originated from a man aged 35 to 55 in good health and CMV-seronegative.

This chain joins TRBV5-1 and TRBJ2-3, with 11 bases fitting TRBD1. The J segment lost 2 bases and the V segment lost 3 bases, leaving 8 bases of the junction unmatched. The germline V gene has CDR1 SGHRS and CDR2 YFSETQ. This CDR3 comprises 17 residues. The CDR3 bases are TGCGCCAGCAGCTGGGGGGACAGGGGGGGTTCCACAGATACGCAGTATTTT. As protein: CASSWGDRGGSTDTQYF.

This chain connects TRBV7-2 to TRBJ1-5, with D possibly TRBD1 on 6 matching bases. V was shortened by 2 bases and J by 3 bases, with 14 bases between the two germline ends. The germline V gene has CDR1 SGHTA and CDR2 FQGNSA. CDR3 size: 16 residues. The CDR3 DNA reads TGTGCCAGCAGCTTATCCCCGGACAGCTTCAATCAGCCCCAGCATTTT. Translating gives CASSLSPDSFNQPQHF.

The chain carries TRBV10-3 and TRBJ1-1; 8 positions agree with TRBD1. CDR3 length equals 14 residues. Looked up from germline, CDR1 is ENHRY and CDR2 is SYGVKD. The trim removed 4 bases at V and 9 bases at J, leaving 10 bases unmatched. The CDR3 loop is CAISVAGGEMKAFF. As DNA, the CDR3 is TGTGCCATCAGTGTAGCAGGGGGCGAGATGAAAGCTTTCTTT.

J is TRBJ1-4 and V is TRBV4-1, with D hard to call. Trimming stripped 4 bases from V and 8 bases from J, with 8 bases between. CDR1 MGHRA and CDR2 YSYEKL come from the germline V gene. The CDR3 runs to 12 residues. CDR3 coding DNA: TGCGCCAGCAGCCCGATCGGGGAAAAACTGTTTTTT. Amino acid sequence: CASSPIGEKLFF.

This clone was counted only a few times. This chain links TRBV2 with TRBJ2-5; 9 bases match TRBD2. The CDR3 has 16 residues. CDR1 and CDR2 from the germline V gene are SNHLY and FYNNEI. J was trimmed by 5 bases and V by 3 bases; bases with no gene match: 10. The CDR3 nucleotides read TGTGCCAGCAGTGATTTGCGGGGGGGACGCGGGGAGACCCAGTACTTC. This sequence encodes CASSDLRGGRGETQYF.

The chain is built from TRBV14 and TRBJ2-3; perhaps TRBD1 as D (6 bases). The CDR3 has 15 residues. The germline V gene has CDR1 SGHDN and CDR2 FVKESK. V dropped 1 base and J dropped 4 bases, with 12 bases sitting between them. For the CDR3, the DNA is TGTGCCAGCAGCCAAGGCTTCGAGGGGGCAGATACGCAGTATTTT. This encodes CASSQGFEGADTQYF.

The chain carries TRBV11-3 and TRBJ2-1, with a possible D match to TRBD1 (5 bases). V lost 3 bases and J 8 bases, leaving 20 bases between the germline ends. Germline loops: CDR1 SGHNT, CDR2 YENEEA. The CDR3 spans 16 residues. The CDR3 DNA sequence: TGTGCCAGCAGCTTTCACTCTGGAAAAGGGGTATATGAGCAGTTCTTC. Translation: CASSFHSGKGVYEQFF.

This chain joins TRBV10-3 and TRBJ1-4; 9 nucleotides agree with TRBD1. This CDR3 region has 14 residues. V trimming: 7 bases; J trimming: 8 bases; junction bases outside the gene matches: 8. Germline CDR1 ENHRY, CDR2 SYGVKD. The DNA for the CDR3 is TGTGCCATCAAAGGGACAGGGCAGGAGGAAAAACTGTTTTTT. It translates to CAIKGTGQEEKLFF.

CDR3 nucleotides: TGTGCCAGCAGCTTAAGGGAGGGGGAGACCCAGTACTTC. As protein: CASSLREGETQYF. J is TRBJ2-5 and V is TRBV7-3; 7 nucleotides align to TRBD2. Per germline, CDR1 SGHTA and CDR2 FQGTGA. The CDR3 is 13 amino acids. Trimming took 1 base from V and 5 from J; bases not matched to a gene: 1.

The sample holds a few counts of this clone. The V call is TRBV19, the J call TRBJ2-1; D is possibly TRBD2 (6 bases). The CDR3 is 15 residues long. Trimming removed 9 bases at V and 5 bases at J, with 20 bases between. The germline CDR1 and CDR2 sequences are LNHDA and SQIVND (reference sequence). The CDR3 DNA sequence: TGTGCCAGGGTGGGAGGTGGGCAGCCGGACAATGAGCAGTTCTTC. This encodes CARVGGGQPDNEQFF.

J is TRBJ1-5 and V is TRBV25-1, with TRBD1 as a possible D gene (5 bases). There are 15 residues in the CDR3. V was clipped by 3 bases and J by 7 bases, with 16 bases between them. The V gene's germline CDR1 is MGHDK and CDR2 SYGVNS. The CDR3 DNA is TGTGCCAGCAGTGAGGGCGCGACGGAGGGGCAGCCCCAGCATTTT. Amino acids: CASSEGATEGQPQHF.

CDR3 sequence: CASSVVPGGTTEAFF. The CDR3 region has the DNA TGTGCCAGCAGCGTAGTCCCGGGGGGTACCACTGAAGCTTTCTTT. This sequence joins TRBV9 and TRBJ1-1; D is perhaps TRBD1 (5 bases). Germline CDR1 reads SGDLS; CDR2 reads YYNGEE. The germline V and J ends were trimmed by 0 bases and 4 bases, with 13 bases remaining between them. The CDR3 has 15 amino acids.

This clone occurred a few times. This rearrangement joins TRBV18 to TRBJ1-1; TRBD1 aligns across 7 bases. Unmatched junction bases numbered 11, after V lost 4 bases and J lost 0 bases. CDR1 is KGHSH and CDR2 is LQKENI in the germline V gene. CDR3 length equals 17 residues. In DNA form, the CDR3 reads TGTGCCAGCTCACAAGGCAGGGGGGATATCGTGAACACTGAAGCTTTCTTT. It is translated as CASSQGRGDIVNTEAFF.

The CDR3 DNA sequence: TGTGCCAGCAGTTTTTCTAGCTCCTACGAGCAGTACTTC. This encodes CASSFSSSYEQYF. The chain employs TRBV27 and TRBJ2-7; no reliable D call. This CDR3 has 13 amino acids. Trimming took off 3 bases at V and 0 bases at J, with 6 bases between the two ends. Germline lookup yields CDR1 MNHEY and CDR2 SMNVEV (reference sequence).

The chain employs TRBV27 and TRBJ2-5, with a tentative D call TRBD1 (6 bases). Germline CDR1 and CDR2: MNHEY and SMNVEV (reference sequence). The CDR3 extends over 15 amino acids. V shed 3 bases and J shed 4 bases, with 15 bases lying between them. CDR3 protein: CASSFFRGRGETQYF. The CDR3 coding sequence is TGTGCCAGCAGTTTTTTCAGGGGAAGGGGAGAGACCCAGTACTTC.

CDR3 residues: CAISVGANSNQPQHF. The DNA of the CDR3 is TGTGCCATCAGTGTGGGGGCGAATAGCAATCAGCCCCAGCATTTT. The chain has TRBV10-3 and TRBJ1-5; a possible D gene is TRBD1 (6 bases). CDR1 and CDR2 (germline): ENHRY, SYGVKD. The CDR3 is 15 amino acids. The germline V and J ends were trimmed by 4 bases and 0 bases, with 10 bases remaining between them.

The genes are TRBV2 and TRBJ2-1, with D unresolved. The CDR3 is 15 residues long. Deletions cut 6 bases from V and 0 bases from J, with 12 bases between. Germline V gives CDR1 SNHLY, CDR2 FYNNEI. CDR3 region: CASRFTPSSYNEQFF. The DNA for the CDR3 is TGTGCCAGCAGATTCACTCCAAGCTCCTACAATGAGCAGTTCTTC.

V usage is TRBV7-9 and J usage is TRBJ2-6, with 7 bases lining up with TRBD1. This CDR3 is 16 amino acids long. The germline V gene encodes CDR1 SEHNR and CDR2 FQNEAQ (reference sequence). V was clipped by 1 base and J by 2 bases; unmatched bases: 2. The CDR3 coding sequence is TGTGCCAGCAGCTTAGAGGGGACAGCTGGGGCCAACGTCCTGACTTTC. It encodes CASSLEGTAGANVLTF.

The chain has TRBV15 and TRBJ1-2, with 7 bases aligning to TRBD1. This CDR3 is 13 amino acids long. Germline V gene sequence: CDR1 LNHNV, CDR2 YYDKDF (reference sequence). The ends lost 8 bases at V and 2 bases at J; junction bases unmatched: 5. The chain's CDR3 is CATSTGQNYGYTF. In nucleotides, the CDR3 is TGTGCCACCTCGACAGGGCAGAACTATGGCTACACCTTC.

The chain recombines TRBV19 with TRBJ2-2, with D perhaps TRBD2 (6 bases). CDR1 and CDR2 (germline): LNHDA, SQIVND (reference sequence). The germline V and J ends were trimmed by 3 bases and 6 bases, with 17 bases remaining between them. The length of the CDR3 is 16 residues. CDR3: CASSMAVGSVAGELFF. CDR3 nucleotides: TGTGCCAGTAGTATGGCGGTCGGGAGTGTAGCCGGGGAGCTGTTTTTT.

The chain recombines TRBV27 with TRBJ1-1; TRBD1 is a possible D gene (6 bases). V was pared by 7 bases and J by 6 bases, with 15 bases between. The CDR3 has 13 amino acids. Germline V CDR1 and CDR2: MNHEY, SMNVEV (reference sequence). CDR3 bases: TGTGCCAGCAATTTTGCCGGGACATCTGAAGCTTTCTTT. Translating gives CASNFAGTSEAFF.

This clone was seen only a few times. Written as DNA, the CDR3 is TGTGCCAGCAGTTTATTGAGGGGGGGAGGTCAGCCCCAGCATTTT. Protein: CASSLLRGGGQPQHF. This rearrangement joins TRBV28 to TRBJ1-5; D is possibly TRBD1 (6 bases). This CDR3 is built from 15 residues. Germline-derived CDR1 and CDR2 are MDHEN and SYDVKM. V was cut by 1 base and J by 6 bases, with 13 bases left in between.

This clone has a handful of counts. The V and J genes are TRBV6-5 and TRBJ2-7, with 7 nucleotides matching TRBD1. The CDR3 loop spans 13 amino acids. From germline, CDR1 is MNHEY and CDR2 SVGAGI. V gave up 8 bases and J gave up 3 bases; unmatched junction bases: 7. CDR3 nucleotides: TGTGCCAGCTGTAGGACAGGCAACTACGAGCAGTACTTC. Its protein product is CASCRTGNYEQYF.

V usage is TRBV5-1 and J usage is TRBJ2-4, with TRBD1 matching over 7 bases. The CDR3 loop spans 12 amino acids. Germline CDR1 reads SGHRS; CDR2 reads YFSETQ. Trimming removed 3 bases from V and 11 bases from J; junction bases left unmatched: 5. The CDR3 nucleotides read TGCGCCAGCAGCTCTGACAGGGACGTTCAGTACTTC. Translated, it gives CASSSDRDVQYF.

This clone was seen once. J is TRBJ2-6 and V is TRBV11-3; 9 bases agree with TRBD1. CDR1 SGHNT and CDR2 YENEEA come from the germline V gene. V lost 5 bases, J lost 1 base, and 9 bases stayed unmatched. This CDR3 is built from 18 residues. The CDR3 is CASSPGQGSSSGANVLTF. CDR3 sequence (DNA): TGTGCCAGCAGCCCAGGACAGGGGAGTTCGTCTGGGGCCAACGTCCTGACTTTC.

CDR3 residues: CASSLIGRTDTQYF. In nucleotides, the CDR3 is TGTGCCAGCAGCTTGATAGGGAGAACAGATACGCAGTATTTT. The chain is built from TRBV5-6 and TRBJ2-3; D possibly corresponds to TRBD2 (5 bases). The CDR3 has 14 residues. Per germline, CDR1 SGHDT and CDR2 YYEEEE. Trimming took off 1 base at V and 3 bases at J, with 9 bases between the two ends.

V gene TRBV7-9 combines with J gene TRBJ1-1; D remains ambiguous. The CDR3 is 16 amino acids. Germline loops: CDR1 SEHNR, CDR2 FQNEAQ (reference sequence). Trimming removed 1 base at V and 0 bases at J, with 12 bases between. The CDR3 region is CASSLEAPGMNTEAFF. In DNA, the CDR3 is TGTGCCAGCAGCTTAGAGGCCCCAGGAATGAACACTGAAGCTTTCTTT.